These 27 T cell receptor beta chains were all obtained from the same sample, sequenced in a study of regulatory T cells in long-lasting Graves disease. Time point of the sample: persistent/refractory GD, antithyroid drugs over 5 years with positive TRAb. Following extraction of RNA from PBMCs, that RNA was used to make the TCR library. Sequencing libraries for TCR beta were prepared with iRepertoire HTBI primers and Arm-PCR of CDR3 regions. TCRdb called the multiplex PCR reads again in MiXCR, with one record for every CDR3 protein. The sample records 350,000 to 500,000 distinct CDR3 sequences, 21% being singletons. The sequencing here drew on peripheral blood mononuclear cells (PBMCs), taken when the disease was refractory, from a patient treated with antithyroid drugs. The receptors were gathered from a female donor with Graves disease.

The V and J genes are TRBV19 and TRBJ1-1; no clear D gene. The CDR3 is 14 residues long. Germline CDR1 reads LNHDA; CDR2 reads SQIVND (reference sequence). V lost 1 base to trimming and J lost 4 bases, with 10 bases between them. The CDR3, as DNA: TGTGCCAGTAGTATAGGCTCAACCTTCACTGAAGCTTTCTTT. This translates into CASSIGSTFTEAFF.

This clonotype was recorded at least ten times. The chain combines TRBV15 with TRBJ2-4; 10 bases are a match to TRBD1. Germline CDR1 is LNHNV and CDR2 is YYDKDF (reference sequence). CDR3 size: 16 residues. V lost 3 bases to trimming and J lost 5 bases; unmatched junction nucleotides: 7. CDR3 amino acids: CATSRDRTGGENIQYF. The CDR3 nucleotides are TGTGCCACCAGCAGGGACCGGACAGGGGGGGAAAACATTCAGTACTTC.

This clonotype was seen only a few times. The chain employs TRBV28 and TRBJ2-7, with 12 bases lining up with TRBD2. The V and J ends lost 6 bases and 4 bases, in that order; junction bases with no gene match: 4. Germline lookup yields CDR1 MDHEN and CDR2 SYDVKM. The CDR3 covers 14 residues. The CDR3 is CASRRLAGEYEQYF. CDR3 bases: TGTGCCAGCAGAAGACTAGCGGGAGAGTACGAGCAGTACTTC.

This clonotype has ten or more counts. This chain joins TRBV15 and TRBJ2-5; D gene unclear. This CDR3 is built from 14 residues. Trimming took off 0 bases at V and 2 bases at J, with 7 bases between the two ends. Germline values: CDR1 LNHNV, CDR2 YYDKDF (reference sequence). CDR3: CATSRDRQQETQYF. The CDR3 DNA is TGTGCCACCAGCAGAGATCGGCAGCAAGAGACCCAGTACTTC.

This chain links TRBV7-3 with TRBJ2-1, with 7 positions matching TRBD1. CDR1 is SGHTA and CDR2 is FQGTGA in the germline V gene. The CDR3 has 16 amino acids. V trimming: 6 bases; J trimming: 3 bases; junction bases outside the gene matches: 11. The CDR3 DNA sequence: TGTGCCAGCAGTTCACCTCAGGACAGGTACTACAATGAGCAGTTCTTC. Protein: CASSSPQDRYYNEQFF. Drawing the rest from reference TRBV7-3 and TRBJ2-1, the complete variable domain is GAGVSQTPSNKVTEKGKYVELRCDPISGHTALYWYRQSLGQGPEFLIYFQGTGAADDSGLPNDRFFAVRPEGSVSTLKIQRTERGDSAVYLCASSSPQDRYYNEQFFGPGTRLTVL.

V usage is TRBV5-1 and J usage is TRBJ1-4; D is unclear. This CDR3 is 14 amino acids long. The germline V and J ends were trimmed by 4 bases and 3 bases, with 10 bases remaining between them. Germline CDR1 reads SGHRS; CDR2 reads YFSETQ. In DNA form, the CDR3 reads TGCGCCAGCAGCCCCCAGAGACCTAATGAAAAACTGTTTTTT. Translated: CASSPQRPNEKLFF. Supplemented by reference TRBV5-1 and TRBJ1-4, the full variable domain reads KAGVTQTPRYLIKTRGQQVTLSCSPISGHRSVSWYQQTPGQGLQFLFEYFSETQRNKGNFPGRFSGRQFSNSRSEMNVSTLELGDSALYLCASSPQRPNEKLFFGSGTQLSVL.

The table lists this clonotype with many counts. The chain recombines TRBV15 with TRBJ1-5, with D maybe TRBD1 (5 bases). V lost 6 bases to trimming and J lost 3 bases, with 18 bases between them. The CDR3 runs to 16 residues. Germline V gene sequence: CDR1 LNHNV, CDR2 YYDKDF (reference sequence). The CDR3 sequence is CATRRGDRVFNQPQHF. Written as DNA, the CDR3 is TGTGCCACCAGACGGGGTGACAGAGTATTCAATCAGCCCCAGCATTTT.

A remark on this clonotype: This could be a read error, since a much larger clone is one nucleotide away. The chain combines TRBV2 with TRBJ2-7, with D perhaps TRBD1 (5 bases). Trimming removed 4 bases from V and 2 bases from J, with 12 bases in between. Per the germline V gene, CDR1 is SNHLY and CDR2 is FYNNEI. The CDR3 extends over 14 amino acids. This CDR3 is CASSADKGPYEQYF. CDR3 DNA: TGTGCCAGCAGTGCGGACAAGGGCCCCTACGAGCAGTACTTC.

Worth noting for this clonotype: A much larger clone lies a single base off, so this may be a read error. The chain links TRBV6-1 to TRBJ1-2, with a weak D call TRBD1 (5 bases). The CDR3 totals 13 residues. Germline V gene data show CDR1 as MNHNS and CDR2 as SASEGT. The CDR3 nucleotides read TGTGCCGGCAGTCCCGCCGGGACGAAAGGCTACACCTTC. Amino acid sequence: CAGSPAGTKGYTF.

This rearrangement joins TRBV7-9 to TRBJ1-4; no firm D call. CDR3 length equals 13 residues. The germline CDR1 and CDR2 sequences are SEHNR and FQNEAQ (reference sequence). V was shortened by 3 bases and J by 7 bases, with 9 bases between the two germline ends. In DNA, the CDR3 is TGTGCCAGCAGCTTCCTGACCACTGAAAAACTGTTTTTT. This codes for CASSFLTTEKLFF. The full variable domain, completed using reference TRBV7-9 and TRBJ1-4, is DTGVSQNPRHKITKRGQNVTFRCDPISEHNRLYWYRQTLGQGPEFLTYFQNEAQLEKSRLLSDRFSAERPKGSFSTLEIQRTEQGDSAMYLCASSFLTTEKLFFGSGTQLSVL.

V is TRBV4-1 and J is TRBJ2-7; perhaps TRBD2 as D (5 bases). Looked up from germline, CDR1 is MGHRA and CDR2 is YSYEKL. The CDR3 is 14 residues long. The V end lost 4 bases, the J end lost 1 base, and 11 bases lay between the germline ends. DNA for the CDR3: TGCGCCAGCAGCCCGCACGGGATATCCTACGAGCAGTACTTC. Its protein is CASSPHGISYEQYF.

The V call is TRBV28, the J call TRBJ1-5; D unclear. Looked up from germline, CDR1 is MDHEN and CDR2 is SYDVKM. This CDR3 is built from 15 residues. V dropped 9 bases and J dropped 0 bases, with 15 bases sitting between them. The chain's CDR3 is CASQTRVNSNQPQHF. CDR3 coding DNA: TGTGCCAGTCAAACTCGAGTGAATAGCAATCAGCCCCAGCATTTT.

In this sample, this clonotype turned up many times. The rearrangement uses TRBV28 and TRBJ1-2, with 7 positions matching TRBD1. The CDR3 is 15 amino acids. Germline V lookup: CDR1 MDHEN, CDR2 SYDVKM. V was clipped by 5 bases and J by 0 bases; unmatched bases: 6. The CDR3 sequence: CASSGTGTANYGYTF. CDR3 sequence (DNA): TGTGCCAGCAGTGGTACCGGGACAGCTAACTATGGCTACACCTTC.

This chain uses TRBV29-1 with TRBJ2-2, with 7 bases matching TRBD1. Germline trimming cut 0 bases from V and 3 bases from J; bases unmatched to any gene: 1. The CDR3 runs to 14 residues. The germline V gene encodes CDR1 SQVTM and CDR2 ANQGSEA. CDR3: CSVEEGGDTGELFF. The CDR3 nucleotides are TGCAGCGTTGAAGAAGGGGGCGACACCGGGGAGCTGTTTTTT.

This clonotype was found many times. V usage is TRBV7-8 and J usage is TRBJ1-1, with 7 bases matching TRBD1. CDR1 is SGHVS and CDR2 is FQNEAQ in the germline V gene. The CDR3 loop spans 14 amino acids. With V trimmed by 7 bases and J by 4 bases, 9 bases remained unmatched. The CDR3 DNA follows: TGTGCCAGCACCCACCCAGGGGGAGTCACTGAAGCTTTCTTT. Its protein is CASTHPGGVTEAFF.

V is TRBV27 and J is TRBJ2-2; D gene unclear. The germline CDR1 and CDR2 sequences are MNHEY and SMNVEV (reference sequence). Trimming cost V 1 base and J 6 bases, with 12 bases left between them. This CDR3 is built from 15 residues. CDR3 residues: CASSLWGNYAGELFF. The CDR3 DNA sequence: TGTGCCAGCAGTTTATGGGGTAACTATGCCGGGGAGCTGTTTTTT.

The table lists this clonotype with many counts. The chain joins TRBV20-1 to TRBJ2-6; TRBD2 agrees at 14 bases. This CDR3 contains 17 residues. Germline CDR1 DFQATT, CDR2 SNEGSKA (reference sequence). V trimming: 3 bases; J trimming: 4 bases; junction bases outside the gene matches: 5. This chain's CDR3 is CSARGLAGASGANVLTF. The CDR3 DNA reads as TGCAGTGCTAGGGGACTAGCGGGAGCCTCCGGGGCCAACGTCCTGACTTTC.

The chain joins TRBV29-1 to TRBJ2-2; possible D gene TRBD2, 6 bases. The CDR3 totals 15 residues. V gave up 6 bases and J gave up 3 bases, with 17 bases separating them. Germline-derived CDR1 and CDR2 are SQVTM and ANQGSEA. The DNA for the CDR3 is TGCAGCGTCGGTTCGCGTAGCGGCGACACCGGGGAGCTGTTTTTT. This gives the protein CSVGSRSGDTGELFF.

This clonotype has a count of ten or more. The chain has TRBV2 and TRBJ1-2; no clear D. In germline, CDR1 is SNHLY, CDR2 FYNNEI. The CDR3 spans 12 residues. V was pared by 6 bases and J by 3 bases, with 8 bases between. Here the CDR3 DNA reads TGTGCCAGCAGGGGGAGAGACTATGGCTACACCTTC. This encodes CASRGRDYGYTF.

The J gene is TRBJ2-1, the V gene TRBV28; TRBD2 matches at 10 bases. V gave up 6 bases and J gave up 7 bases; unmatched junction bases: 15. The CDR3 consists of 17 residues. Germline V gives CDR1 MDHEN, CDR2 SYDVKM. The CDR3 region is CASSRYGLAGEGNEQFF. The CDR3 DNA sequence: TGTGCCAGCAGCCGATACGGGCTAGCGGGGGAAGGGAATGAGCAGTTCTTC.

The CDR3 DNA reads as TGTGCCAGCAGCGCCCCCCCGGGAGTAGCGGGAGCATCCGGGGAGCTGTTTTTT. It yields the protein CASSAPPGVAGASGELFF. The chain employs TRBV7-9 and TRBJ2-2, with 9 bases that match TRBD2. In germline, CDR1 is SEHNR, CDR2 FQNEAQ (reference sequence). The CDR3 extends over 18 amino acids. V dropped 5 bases and J dropped 6; count of bases not matched to a gene: 16.

This clonotype has more than one count but fewer than ten. J is TRBJ2-1 and V is TRBV2; D is perhaps TRBD2 (6 bases). In germline, CDR1 is SNHLY, CDR2 FYNNEI. The CDR3 is made up of 17 amino acids. Trimming removed 1 base at V and 2 bases at J, with 15 bases between. CDR3 amino acids: CASSEGRVSTTYNEQFF. The CDR3 coding sequence is TGTGCCAGCAGTGAAGGGAGGGTTTCTACTACCTACAATGAGCAGTTCTTC.

At least ten counts were recorded for this clonotype. J is TRBJ1-6 and V is TRBV5-6; D is undetermined. The CDR3 has 14 residues. Germline V gives CDR1 SGHDT, CDR2 YYEEEE. The V and J ends lost 0 bases and 9 bases respectively, with 10 bases between them. The CDR3, as DNA: TGTGCCAGCAGCTTGGACGGGTTTGGTTCACCCCTCCACTTT. It translates to CASSLDGFGSPLHF.

Concerning this clonotype itself: A single base separates this from a much larger clone, so it may be a read error. The rearrangement links TRBV6-2 or TRBV6-3 to TRBJ1-1; D not resolved. From germline, CDR1 is MNHEY and CDR2 SVGEGT. The V gene lost 5 bases and the J gene lost 4 bases, with 11 bases spanning the gap. The CDR3 is 13 residues long. CDR3 sequence reads: CASSVLGITEAFF. CDR3 coding DNA: TGTGCCAGCAGTGTTTTGGGAATCACTGAAGCTTTCTTT.

On this clonotype itself: One end of the junction is discordant with germline, which a read error may explain. This chain links TRBV27 with TRBJ2-2; weak D call: TRBD2 (6 bases). The germline CDR1 and CDR2 sequences are MNHEY and SMNVEV (reference sequence). This CDR3 region has 15 residues. The CDR3 nucleotides are TGTGCCAGCAGTGCGGGAAACATGAACACCAGGGAGCTGTTTTTT. Residues: CASSAGNMNTRELFF.

This chain links TRBV7-9 with TRBJ2-7, with D tentatively TRBD2 (5 bases). CDR3 size: 14 residues. Per the germline V gene, CDR1 is SEHNR and CDR2 is FQNEAQ (reference sequence). The V end was cut by 5 bases, the J end by 7 bases, with 18 bases between. CDR3 protein: CASSGRAIRLEQYF. The CDR3 nucleotides are TGTGCCAGCAGCGGGCGGGCAATCAGATTAGAGCAGTACTTC.

The chain joins TRBV5-1 to TRBJ2-4, with 7 nucleotides matching TRBD2. Germline assignment: CDR1 SGHRS and CDR2 YFSETQ. J gave up 3 bases and V 4 bases, and 4 bases lay outside the gene matches. This CDR3 comprises 14 residues. CDR3 DNA: TGCGCCAGCAGCGCTACTAGCGTCAAAAACATTCAGTACTTC. Translating it yields CASSATSVKNIQYF.